What follows describes a single T cell receptor beta chain. Original processing methods: By means of reference gene primer amplification, nucleated cell counts were estimated. TCRdb's table, derived via immunoSEQ multiplex PCR, lists solely in-frame clones and lacks some. The DNA was the basis for D and trimming; V, J and clone size are from that table. The data show around 250,000 clones, roughly 86% seen once. This sample is drawn from a study of blood T cell repertoires in COVID-19. In the study overall: The samples span acute and convalescent COVID-19 from the United States, Italy and Spain. PBMCs, B-cell-depleted T cells, or T cells provided the cDNA or gDNA that made up the material.

This TCR was recovered from a man older than 75 with acute or convalescent COVID-19. Sequencing was carried out using peripheral blood.

The CDR3 here is CASSLRVLYRGMNTEAFF. As DNA, the CDR3 is TGTGCCAGCAGTTTACGTGTCTTATACAGGGGGATGAACACTGAAGCTTTCTTT. The chain joins TRBV28 to TRBJ1-1; 8 positions agree with TRBD1. The CDR3 length is 18 residues. Germline V gene data show CDR1 as MDHEN and CDR2 as SYDVKM. V was clipped by 2 bases and J by 0 bases; unmatched bases: 11.